The 21 T cell receptor beta chains below all came from one sample that was sequenced in a study of T cell responses to AZD1222 COVID-19 vaccine. Clones were read by immunoSEQ multiplex PCR, and TCRdb kept only the in-frame ones, dropping some. The profile shows more than 90,000 clones, 88% of them singletons. Material: peripheral blood, obtained 28 days after the second AZD1222 dose. Source of these receptors: an adult who received the AZD1222 COVID-19 vaccine.

The chain couples TRBV5-6 to TRBJ1-2, with D perhaps matching TRBD1 (5 bases). Per germline, CDR1 SGHDT and CDR2 YYEEEE. Between the trimmed V and J ends, which lost 7 bases and 2 bases, there was a span of 12 bases. The CDR3 sequence is 13 residues long. As DNA, the CDR3 is TGTGCCAGCGCCGGGACTCCCAACTATGGCTACACCTTC. Amino acids: CASAGTPNYGYTF.

The V gene is TRBV5-1, the J gene TRBJ1-4; TRBD1 aligns across 10 bases. The CDR3 has 14 amino acids. V trimming: 4 bases; J trimming: 5 bases; junction bases outside the gene matches: 2. Germline CDR1 SGHRS, CDR2 YFSETQ. The CDR3 DNA reads TGCGCCAGCAGCACGGGACAGGGGAATGAAAAACTGTTTTTT. Protein: CASSTGQGNEKLFF. Looking up the rest from reference TRBV5-1 and TRBJ1-4 gives the full variable domain: KAGVTQTPRYLIKTRGQQVTLSCSPISGHRSVSWYQQTPGQGLQFLFEYFSETQRNKGNFPGRFSGRQFSNSRSEMNVSTLELGDSALYLCASSTGQGNEKLFFGSGTQLSVL.

This CDR3 is CASSLPSPGQPQHF. DNA of the CDR3: TGTGCCAGCAGTTTGCCCAGCCCAGGGCAGCCCCAGCATTTT. The chain couples TRBV28 to TRBJ1-5, with D possibly being TRBD1 (5 bases). The V end lost 3 bases, the J end lost 7 bases, and 13 bases lay between the germline ends. The CDR3 has 14 residues. Germline CDR1 reads MDHEN; CDR2 reads SYDVKM.

The rearrangement uses TRBV6-5 and TRBJ2-7; TRBD2 might be the D (6 bases). V lost 5 bases to trimming and J lost 2 bases, with 10 bases between them. Germline V gene sequence: CDR1 MNHEY, CDR2 SVGAGI. The length of the CDR3 is 13 residues. The CDR3 bases are TGTGCCAGCAGTCCGACTAGAACCTACGAGCAGTACTTC. Amino acids: CASSPTRTYEQYF.

This chain links TRBV19 with TRBJ1-2, with D possibly matching TRBD1 (6 bases). With 7 bases removed from V and 4 bases from J, the gap between germline ends came to 19 bases. The CDR3 length is 15 residues. Per germline, CDR1 LNHDA and CDR2 SQIVND (reference sequence). This chain's CDR3 is CASTQRTESTYGYTF. The CDR3 DNA is TGTGCCAGTACCCAGAGGACAGAAAGTACCTATGGCTACACCTTC.

The chain uses TRBV3-1 (or the pseudogene TRBV3-2) and TRBJ2-3; D possibly corresponds to TRBD1 (5 bases). This CDR3 spans 13 amino acids. In germline, CDR1 is LGHDT, CDR2 YNNKEL (reference sequence). Deletions cut 6 bases from V and 1 base from J, with 8 bases between. The DNA for the CDR3 is TGTGCCAGCAGGGGGCTTGGCACAGATACGCAGTATTTT. Translation: CASRGLGTDTQYF.

The chain couples TRBV6-6 to TRBJ1-1, with D hard to call. CDR3 length: 16 amino acids. The V end was cut by 0 bases, the J end by 3 bases, with 14 bases between. CDR1 is MNHNY and CDR2 is SVGAGI in the germline V gene (reference sequence). CDR3 in DNA: TGTGCCAGCAGTTACTCCGTTAGGGCCGGGGACACTGAAGCTTTCTTT. Its protein product is CASSYSVRAGDTEAFF.

The V call is TRBV9, the J call TRBJ2-5; the D gene is possibly TRBD2 (7 bases). The CDR3 length is 14 residues. Trimming took off 2 bases at V and 9 bases at J, with 17 bases between the two ends. CDR1 is SGDLS, CDR2 YYNGEE, per germline. CDR3 in DNA: TGTGCCAGCAGCGTTGAGGGGCAGGGGAGGGCCCAGTACTTC. Encoded protein: CASSVEGQGRAQYF.

The chain links TRBV6-5 to TRBJ1-6; unclear D gene. The CDR3 sequence is 14 residues long. Deletions cut 5 bases from V and 6 bases from J, with 11 bases between. Germline CDR1 reads MNHEY; CDR2 reads SVGAGI. Written as DNA, the CDR3 is TGTGCCAGCAGTATCAGAATGGCTAATTCACCCCTCCACTTT. Amino acids: CASSIRMANSPLHF.

This chain links TRBV27 with TRBJ2-5; 7 bases line up with TRBD1. The CDR3 has 15 amino acids. Trimming took 2 bases from V and 5 from J; bases not matched to a gene: 8. Germline lookup yields CDR1 MNHEY and CDR2 SMNVEV (reference sequence). In nucleotides, the CDR3 is TGTGCCAGCAGTTTAAGAGGGGGCGGTTGGGAGACCCAGTACTTC. This codes for CASSLRGGGWETQYF.

The chain employs TRBV5-8 and TRBJ2-7; 11 nucleotides align to TRBD2. V lost 3 bases, J lost 4 bases, and 9 bases stayed unmatched. CDR3 length: 16 residues. Per germline, CDR1 SGHTS and CDR2 YDEGEE. CDR3 region: CASSSPLAGAGYEQYF. The DNA for the CDR3 is TGTGCCAGCAGCTCCCCACTAGCGGGAGCCGGGTACGAGCAGTACTTC.

V gene TRBV6-1 combines with J gene TRBJ2-7; 14 positions match TRBD2. The CDR3 spans 16 residues. V was clipped by 3 bases and J by 3 bases; unmatched bases: 4. The germline V gene has CDR1 MNHNS and CDR2 SASEGT. The CDR3, as DNA: TGTGCCAGCAGTGAGGGACTAGCGGGGGTGGGCTACGAGCAGTACTTC. This translates into CASSEGLAGVGYEQYF.

This clone was observed a few times. The rearrangement joins TRBV7-9 to TRBJ1-5; 9 positions match TRBD1. CDR3 length: 16 residues. CDR1 is SEHNR, CDR2 FQNEAQ, per germline (reference sequence). Losses at the gene ends were 5 bases for V and 3 bases for J; bases not matched to a gene: 8. This CDR3 is CASSPGTGTNNQPQHF. The CDR3 DNA follows: TGTGCCAGCAGCCCCGGGACAGGGACCAACAATCAGCCCCAGCATTTT. The full variable domain, in which reference TRBV7-9 and TRBJ1-5 provide the parts outside the CDR3, is DTGVSQNPRHKITKRGQNVTFRCDPISEHNRLYWYRQTLGQGPEFLTYFQNEAQLEKSRLLSDRFSAERPKGSFSTLEIQRTEQGDSAMYLCASSPGTGTNNQPQHFGDGTRLSIL.

V gene TRBV7-3 combines with J gene TRBJ2-1, with 11 bases that match TRBD2. The germline V gene encodes CDR1 SGHTA and CDR2 FQGTGA. CDR3 length: 15 residues. With V trimmed by 2 bases and J by 9 bases, 6 bases remained unmatched. The CDR3 reads CASSLVLAGAVEQFF. The DNA of the CDR3 is TGTGCCAGCAGCTTAGTACTAGCGGGAGCGGTTGAGCAGTTCTTC.

V gene TRBV3-1 (or the pseudogene TRBV3-2) combines with J gene TRBJ2-7; the D call may be TRBD1 or TRBD2 (5 bases each). With 3 bases removed from V and 4 bases from J, the gap between germline ends came to 16 bases. CDR3 length: 15 residues. Germline CDR1 LGHDT, CDR2 YNNKEL (reference sequence). The CDR3 DNA is TGTGCCAGCAGCCATGCTTTGGGGCTAGCTTACGAGCAGTACTTC. Translated: CASSHALGLAYEQYF.

V gene TRBV29-1 combines with J gene TRBJ2-3, with 7 bases that match TRBD2. Germline CDR1 reads SQVTM; CDR2 reads ANQGSEA. With V trimmed by 7 bases and J by 2 bases, 6 bases remained unmatched. The CDR3 extends over 13 amino acids. CDR3 bases: TGCAGCGCTTTACTAGCGAACACAGATACGCAGTATTTT. Protein product: CSALLANTDTQYF.

Of note for this clone: The same CDR3 also results from other DNA sequences found in this sample. Here the CDR3 DNA reads TGTGCCAGCTCACCAGGAACGGGGGATAATTCACCCCTCCACTTT. It codes for CASSPGTGDNSPLHF. The V call is TRBV18, the J call TRBJ1-6; D perhaps matches TRBD1 (5 bases). The CDR3 sequence is 15 residues long. Per germline, CDR1 KGHSH and CDR2 LQKENI. V dropped 2 bases and J dropped 5 bases, with 10 bases sitting between them.

V and J are TRBV5-5 and TRBJ1-2, with 11 bases fitting TRBD1. CDR3 length: 17 amino acids. Trimming cost V 0 bases and J 8 bases; bases outside gene matches: 12. CDR1 SGHKS and CDR2 YYEKEE come from the germline V gene (reference sequence). Here the CDR3 DNA reads TGTGCCAGCAGCTTGGAGTTTATAGGACAGGGGGCTTACGGCTACACCTTC. It specifies CASSLEFIGQGAYGYTF.

This clone has more than one count but fewer than ten. Here the CDR3 DNA reads TGTGCCAGCAGTAGAGCGGCAGGGTATGCGAACACCATATATTTT. This translates into CASSRAAGYANTIYF. V and J are TRBV6-5 and TRBJ1-3; TRBD1 might be the D (5 bases). The CDR3 length is 15 residues. Trimming left V 5 bases short and J 7 bases short, with 18 bases between. In germline, CDR1 is MNHEY, CDR2 SVGAGI.

The chain has TRBV4-1 and TRBJ1-4; possible D gene TRBD1, 6 bases. The CDR3 has 16 residues. The V gene's germline CDR1 is MGHRA and CDR2 YSYEKL. Trimming left V 8 bases short and J 3 bases short, with 19 bases between. This CDR3 is CASSLTGGQSNEKLFF. The CDR3 coding sequence is TGCGCCAGCTCACTAACGGGGGGGCAGTCTAATGAAAAACTGTTTTTT.

The chain links TRBV14 to TRBJ2-7; no definite D call. Germline V gives CDR1 SGHDN, CDR2 FVKESK. Deletions cut 2 bases from V and 1 base from J, with 3 bases between. The CDR3 runs 12 residues. The DNA for the CDR3 is TGTGCCAGCAGCCAATCTTCCTACGAGCAGTACTTC. This translates into CASSQSSYEQYF.